The clone carrying this TCR beta chain was observed a handful of times. TCRdb keeps only in-frame clones here, not all; method: immunoSEQ multiplex PCR. The sample contains hundreds of thousands of clones, 85% to 90% of which appear only once. The source of the sample is a study of blood T cell repertoires in COVID-19. For the study at large: Samples representing acute and convalescent COVID-19 were sourced from the United States, Italy and Spain.

Germline CDR1 LNHDA, CDR2 SQIVND (reference sequence). V shed 6 bases and J 8 bases; nucleotides not matched to a gene: 15. This CDR3 has 16 amino acids. This clonotype originated in a man aged 18-30 years who had recovered from COVID-19. This chain links TRBV19 with TRBJ1-5; TRBD1 aligns across 8 bases. The sequenced material came from PBMCs or T cells enriched from blood (not recorded which). Here the CDR3 reads CASSNSPQGAVEPQHF. The CDR3 DNA sequence: TGTGCCAGTAGCAACTCCCCCCAGGGGGCGGTGGAGCCCCAGCATTTT.